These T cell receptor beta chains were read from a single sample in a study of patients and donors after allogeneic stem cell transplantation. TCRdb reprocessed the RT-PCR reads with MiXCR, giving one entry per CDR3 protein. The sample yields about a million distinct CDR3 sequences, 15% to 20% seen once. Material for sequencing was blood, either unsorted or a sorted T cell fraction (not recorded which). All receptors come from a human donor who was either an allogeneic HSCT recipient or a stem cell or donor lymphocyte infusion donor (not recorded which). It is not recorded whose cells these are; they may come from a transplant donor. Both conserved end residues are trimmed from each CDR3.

CDR3aa: ASSLMTGVMEDGELF; v_gene: TRBV7-9
CDR3aa: ASSYLRERYNEQF; v_gene: TRBV6-5
CDR3aa: AWSLKGLAGADTQY; v_gene: TRBV30
CDR3aa: SASPLGNEQF; v_gene: TRBV20-1
CDR3aa: ASSLAQQNTEAF; v_gene: TRBV7-6
CDR3aa: SARDQVGAFGYT; v_gene: TRBV20-1
CDR3aa: ASSAKSTDTQY; v_gene: TRBV13
CDR3aa: ASSESDRVGSPLH; v_gene: TRBV10-2
CDR3aa: ASSQVAGSPYEQY; v_gene: TRBV4-2
CDR3aa: ASSLVGPSNEQF; v_gene: TRBV7-9
CDR3aa: AWSLNQGDGYT; v_gene: TRBV30
CDR3aa: ASSYSRGNYGYT; v_gene: TRBV6-5
CDR3aa: ASSRRPSAGVNTEAF; v_gene: TRBV19
CDR3aa: SVVQGTGELF; v_gene: TRBV29-1
CDR3aa: ASSLVLAPSSSYNEQF; v_gene: TRBV12-3/TRBV12-4
CDR3aa: SVVVQGNTGELF; v_gene: TRBV29-1
CDR3aa: SARDPSSNQPQH; v_gene: TRBV20-1
CDR3aa: ASSSYGGETQY; v_gene: TRBV7-3
CDR3aa: ASSQDLANYGYT; v_gene: TRBV4-3
CDR3aa: ASSFPTSGVAETQY; v_gene: TRBV7-9
CDR3aa: SAPQDRGRSNEKLF; v_gene: TRBV20-1
CDR3aa: ASDRAEGTEAF; v_gene: TRBV6-1
CDR3aa: ASSVDPGGTGELF; v_gene: TRBV9
CDR3aa: ASSLMQNTEAF; v_gene: TRBV5-1
CDR3aa: ASSPRTGEYGYT; v_gene: TRBV18
CDR3aa: ASSVRDRGRSPLH; v_gene: TRBV9
CDR3aa: ASSQLMSNEKLF; v_gene: TRBV12-3/TRBV12-4
CDR3aa: ASSSFLVNTGELF; v_gene: TRBV12-3/TRBV12-4
CDR3aa: ASGQAADYGYT; v_gene: TRBV4-1
CDR3aa: ASSIEGVSSYGYT; v_gene: TRBV19
CDR3aa: ASSQTRRDRFNQPQH; v_gene: TRBV4-1
CDR3aa: ASSQDGGNSYNEQF; v_gene: TRBV4-2
CDR3aa: ASRIGTFYSYNEQF; v_gene: TRBV11-2
CDR3aa: ASGPRTPLYEQY; v_gene: TRBV7-8
CDR3aa: SARGGLANYGYT; v_gene: TRBV29-1
CDR3aa: SVGGLAGGPTIEQY; v_gene: TRBV29-1
CDR3aa: ASSAGQGRGSYNEQF; v_gene: TRBV11-3
CDR3aa: ASSSGGTGVSGANVLT; v_gene: TRBV5-5
CDR3aa: ASSQDRTETQY; v_gene: TRBV4-2
CDR3aa: ASSYRRDRVLF; v_gene: TRBV6-2/TRBV6-3